This T cell receptor beta chain was sequenced during a study of T cell responses to AZD1222 COVID-19 vaccine. The CDR3 contains 15 residues. The V gene's germline CDR1 is MNHEY and CDR2 SMNVEV (reference sequence). The V and J ends lost 6 bases and 3 bases respectively, with 15 bases between them. The repertoire was sequenced with immunoSEQ multiplex PCR; TCRdb's copy has only in-frame clones and lacks some. Of just under 85,000 clones in the sample, about 82% were seen once. For this clone: Antigen unknown.

Points from the study as a whole: Just a handful of people given AZD1222 tested seropositive at baseline. Mostly white British, mostly female donors; authors suggested clonal diversity may be underestimated.

Sequencing was performed on peripheral blood, taken on day 0 of AZD1222 vaccination. The receptor was derived from an adult in good health. The chain recombines TRBV27 with TRBJ1-5; no firm D call. This CDR3 reads CASSRRTGYNQPQHF. CDR3 sequence (DNA): TGTGCCAGCAGCCGGAGGACGGGGTACAATCAGCCCCAGCATTTT.